This T cell receptor beta chain stems from a study of T cell repertoires in aging, cancer and after chemotherapy. Study-level information: The whole study produced a dataset of around 8.4 million TCR reads. Study-wide findings and caveats: Across the chemotherapy interval, each cancer cohort showed higher median generation probability, suggesting thymic rebound.

A mixed TRB-A/B primer pool amplified rearranged TRB by multiplex touch-down PCR. TCRdb re-called the multiplex PCR reads through MiXCR, storing one row per CDR3 protein. The sample contains under 3,000 distinct CDR3 sequences, about 30% of which appear only once. The template was genomic DNA from peripheral blood, not RNA. Points on this clonotype: As yet, its antigen is unknown. An end of the junction differs from the germline gene, which may be a read error.

CDR3 length: 16 amino acids. Germline CDR1 is SGHDT and CDR2 is YYEEEE. The receptor comes from a human donor with a solid tumor. Source material: blood. The genes are TRBV5-6 and TRBJ2-5; D is undetermined. Written as DNA, the CDR3 is TGCGCCAGCAGCTTGGGTCGGGCCCTCGCCCAAGAGACCCAGTACTTC. The encoded protein is CASSLGRALAQETQYF. Supplemented by reference TRBV5-6 and TRBJ2-5, the full variable domain reads DAGVTQSPTHLIKTRGQQVTLRCSPKSGHDTVSWYQQALGQGPQFIFQYYEEEERQRGNFPDRFSGHQFPNYSSELNVNALLLGDSALYLCASSLGRALAQETQYFGPGTRLLVL.